This T cell receptor beta chain stems from a study of CD8 T cells in ankylosing spondylitis. It was by quantitative 5'-RACE with molecular barcodes that TCR beta libraries were made. A single record per CDR3 protein comes from TCRdb applying MiXCR to the 5' RACE reads. Of 150,000 to 200,000 distinct CDR3 sequences in the sample, about 13% were seen once. This CDR3 comprises 12 residues. Trimming took off 1 base at V and 7 bases at J, with 10 bases between the two ends. CDR1 DFQATT and CDR2 SNEGSKA come from the germline V gene (reference sequence). The sample was blood, either unsorted or a sorted T cell fraction (not recorded which). The clonotype comes from a male donor with ankylosing spondylitis or in good health (not recorded which). This chain links TRBV20-1 with TRBJ1-1; TRBD1 is a possible D gene (5 bases). The CDR3 nucleotides read TGCAGTGCTAGAGGGGACGGAATTGAAGCTTTCTTT. Translated, it gives CSARGDGIEAFF.